The clone carrying this T cell receptor (beta chain) appeared a few times. Its cognate antigen is unknown. Some clones are missing from TCRdb's copy, which holds only in-frame ones; the method was immunoSEQ multiplex PCR. The sample consists of under 100,000 clones, just under 95% of them appearing once. These data belong to a study of graft-versus-host responses after intestinal transplantation. Trimming took 0 bases from V and 4 from J; bases not matched to a gene: 8. Per germline, CDR1 SGHVS and CDR2 FQNEAQ. This CDR3 has 16 amino acids. This TCR derives from a human donor who was the organ donor for an intestinal transplant. The chain employs TRBV7-8 and TRBJ1-2, with 7 bases fitting TRBD1. Here the sequenced sample was unstimulated CD8+ T cells sorted from spleen or lymph node cells, taken before transplant. The CDR3, as DNA: TGTGCCAGCAGCTTAGCCCCCGGGGACAGCATCTATGGCTACACCTTC. Encoded protein: CASSLAPGDSIYGYTF.